Below, 22 T cell receptor beta chains from the same sample are listed, as sequenced in a study of OX40 agonist ivuxolimab in advanced cancers. Assay: immunoSEQ multiplex PCR; the TCRdb copy retains only in-frame clones and omits some. The data hold around 90,000 clones, with 87% observed a single time. Here the sequenced sample was CD4+ or CD8+ T cells sorted from blood, taken in a trial of the OX40 agonist ivuxolimab. The receptors shown here come from an adult with an advanced solid tumor such as melanoma, head and neck, liver or kidney cancer.

The CDR3 DNA sequence: TGTGCCACCGCGCCCCTATCTGGAAACACCATATATTTT. Its translation: CATAPLSGNTIYF. This chain links TRBV19 with TRBJ1-3; D is unclear. Trimming pared 10 bases from V and 1 base from J, leaving 11 bases between. Germline V lookup: CDR1 LNHDA, CDR2 SQIVND (reference sequence). The length of the CDR3 is 13 residues.

This clone was seen just once. The conserved phenylalanine or tryptophan is not found at the CDR3 terminus, so this likely reflects a read error. J is TRBJ2-7 and V is TRBV6-6; perhaps D is TRBD1 or TRBD2 (6 bases each). CDR1 is MNHNY, CDR2 SVGAGI, per germline (reference sequence). V was clipped by 6 bases and J by 0 bases, with 12 bases between them. The CDR3 contains 14 residues. For the CDR3, the DNA is TGTGCCAGCAGGGGGGGCGGCAGCTCCTACGAGCAGTACCTC. Protein: CASRGGGSSYEQYL.

The CDR3 loop reads CASSRAGTSNQPQHF. In DNA, the CDR3 is TGTGCCAGCAGCAGGGCAGGGACCAGCAATCAGCCCCAGCATTTT. The gene calls are TRBV2 and TRBJ1-5, with a weak D call TRBD1 (5 bases). Deletions cut 6 bases from V and 1 base from J, with 13 bases between. Germline V gives CDR1 SNHLY, CDR2 FYNNEI. This CDR3 spans 15 amino acids. Together with reference TRBV2 and TRBJ1-5, the CDR3 gives the full variable domain: EPEVTQTPSHQVTQMGQEVILRCVPISNHLYFYWYRQILGQKVEFLVSFYNNEISEKSEIFDDQFSVERPDGSNFTLKIRSTKLEDSAMYFCASSRAGTSNQPQHFGDGTRLSIL.

The chain recombines TRBV7-2 with TRBJ2-3, with D unclear. Germline-derived CDR1 and CDR2 are SGHTA and FQGNSA. This CDR3 is 14 amino acids long. With 5 bases removed from V and 0 bases from J, the gap between germline ends came to 9 bases. The CDR3 nucleotides read TGTGCCAGCAGCCCCAATTACAGCACAGATACGCAGTATTTT. This translates into CASSPNYSTDTQYF.

This clone was seen just once. The chain combines TRBV27 with TRBJ2-3; possible D gene TRBD2, 5 bases. Germline CDR1 MNHEY, CDR2 SMNVEV (reference sequence). The CDR3 is made up of 13 amino acids. With 3 bases removed from V and 4 bases from J, the gap between germline ends came to 8 bases. The CDR3 region is CASSLEDSDTQYF. For the CDR3, the DNA is TGTGCCAGCAGTTTGGAGGACTCAGATACGCAGTATTTT.

V gene TRBV5-1 combines with J gene TRBJ2-6; D not certain. CDR1 SGHRS and CDR2 YFSETQ come from the germline V gene. Deletions cut 0 bases from V and 4 bases from J, with 5 bases between. The CDR3 runs to 14 residues. DNA of the CDR3: TGCGCCAGCAGCTTGGTCAGAGGGGCCAACGTCCTGACTTTC. This gives the protein CASSLVRGANVLTF.

The chain couples TRBV7-2 to TRBJ2-7; TRBD1 is a possible D gene (7 bases). The CDR3 is 15 amino acids. Germline V gives CDR1 SGHTA, CDR2 FQGNSA. V lost 3 bases to trimming and J lost 3 bases, with 15 bases between them. Here the CDR3 reads CASSFWTGGDYEQYF. The CDR3 nucleotides read TGTGCCAGCAGCTTCTGGACAGGAGGGGACTACGAGCAGTACTTC.

The V gene is TRBV6-1, the J gene TRBJ1-4; 7 nucleotides agree with TRBD1. Per germline, CDR1 MNHNS and CDR2 SASEGT. Trimming cost V 6 bases and J 5 bases; bases outside gene matches: 6. This CDR3 spans 14 amino acids. In DNA, the CDR3 is TGTGCCAGCAGGCCGGGACAGATAAATGAAAAACTGTTTTTT. This translates into CASRPGQINEKLFF.

This clone was seen a single time. J is TRBJ1-5 and V is TRBV19, with unresolved D. CDR1 and CDR2 from the germline V gene are LNHDA and SQIVND (reference sequence). The CDR3 has 13 residues. The germline V and J ends were trimmed by 5 bases and 7 bases, with 12 bases remaining between them. CDR3 protein: CASSEGTGQPQHF. In nucleotides, the CDR3 is TGTGCCAGTAGTGAGGGAACTGGGCAGCCCCAGCATTTT.

The chain uses TRBV7-9 and TRBJ1-1, with 11 nucleotides matching TRBD1. After removal of 6 bases from V and 7 bases from J, the junction contained 10 bases not matched to a gene. The germline V gene encodes CDR1 SEHNR and CDR2 FQNEAQ (reference sequence). The CDR3 extends over 15 amino acids. CDR3 in amino acids: CASSKEGDRGVEAFF. DNA of the CDR3: TGTGCCAGCAGTAAAGAGGGGGACAGGGGGGTTGAAGCTTTCTTT.

The chain couples TRBV18 to TRBJ2-2, with D tentatively TRBD2 (6 bases). With 3 bases removed from V and 3 bases from J, the gap between germline ends came to 11 bases. The CDR3 totals 15 residues. Germline V CDR1 and CDR2: KGHSH, LQKENI. For the CDR3, the DNA is TGTGCCAGCTCACCTTTCGGCGGGGACACCGGGGAGCTGTTTTTT. Its protein product is CASSPFGGDTGELFF.

The chain joins TRBV4-1 to TRBJ2-5, with D uncertain. Germline CDR1 reads MGHRA; CDR2 reads YSYEKL. The CDR3 runs to 14 residues. V gave up 4 bases and J gave up 2 bases, with 11 bases separating them. Written as DNA, the CDR3 is TGCGCCAGCAGCCCTATCGAGACACAAGAGACCCAGTACTTC. It codes for CASSPIETQETQYF.

This chain links TRBV7-9 with TRBJ1-3, with D possibly matching TRBD1 (6 bases). The CDR3 consists of 16 residues. The germline V gene has CDR1 SEHNR and CDR2 FQNEAQ (reference sequence). V was cut by 5 bases and J by 3 bases, with 17 bases left in between. As DNA, the CDR3 is TGTGCCAGCAGCGACCCGATAGAAGGGGGTGGAAACACCATATATTTT. Translated, it gives CASSDPIEGGGNTIYF.

J is TRBJ1-4 and V is TRBV5-1; a weak D match, TRBD1 (5 bases). The length of the CDR3 is 14 residues. Trimming removed 4 bases from V and 8 bases from J, with 15 bases in between. CDR1 is SGHRS, CDR2 YFSETQ, per germline. The CDR3 DNA reads TGCGCCAGCAGCGAAGGGACCGGTAGGGAAAAACTGTTTTTT. Translating gives CASSEGTGREKLFF.

The chain is built from TRBV6-5 and TRBJ2-1, with 7 bases that match TRBD2. Germline V gene data show CDR1 as MNHEY and CDR2 as SVGAGI. This CDR3 is built from 14 residues. Unmatched junction bases numbered 7, after V lost 6 bases and J lost 5 bases. The chain's CDR3 is CASSPSGGNNEQFF. CDR3 in DNA: TGTGCCAGCAGCCCCTCCGGGGGGAACAATGAGCAGTTCTTC.

The chain joins TRBV18 to TRBJ2-3; no firm D call. The CDR3 sequence is 13 residues long. The V end lost 6 bases, the J end lost 4 bases, and 11 bases lay between the germline ends. Germline lookup yields CDR1 KGHSH and CDR2 LQKENI. CDR3 sequence reads: CASSLTRSDTQYF. The CDR3 nucleotides are TGTGCCAGCTCCCTTACCCGGTCAGATACGCAGTATTTT.

The rearrangement joins TRBV9 to TRBJ2-3; 7 bases align to TRBD2. CDR3 length: 16 amino acids. V gave up 3 bases and J gave up 0 bases; unmatched junction bases: 7. From germline, CDR1 is SGDLS and CDR2 YYNGEE. The CDR3 DNA follows: TGTGCCAGCAGCGGGGGGGGAACCGCTAGCACAGATACGCAGTATTTT. Its translation is CASSGGGTASTDTQYF. Looking up the rest from reference TRBV9 and TRBJ2-3 gives the full variable domain: DSGVTQTPKHLITATGQRVTLRCSPRSGDLSVYWYQQSLDQGLQFLIQYYNGEERAKGNILERFSAQQFPDLHSELNLSSLELGDSALYFCASSGGGTASTDTQYFGPGTRLTVL.

The rearrangement uses TRBV30 and TRBJ2-2, with TRBD2 as a possible D gene (7 bases). The CDR3 has 16 residues. Germline loops: CDR1 GTSNPN, CDR2 SVGIG (reference sequence). The ends were cut back, 4 bases at V and 0 bases at J, with 15 bases in the middle. The CDR3, as DNA: TGTGCCTGGAAACTCAGAGGGGGGGCGAACACCGGGGAGCTGTTTTTT. This codes for CAWKLRGGANTGELFF.

This chain connects TRBV4-1 to TRBJ2-2, with 7 bases aligning to TRBD2. Looked up from germline, CDR1 is MGHRA and CDR2 is YSYEKL. Germline trimming cut 0 bases from V and 4 bases from J; bases unmatched to any gene: 2. The CDR3 covers 15 residues. CDR3 in amino acids: CASSQDGGVTGELFF. The CDR3 DNA sequence: TGCGCCAGCAGCCAAGATGGGGGGGTCACCGGGGAGCTGTTTTTT.

This clone has a handful of counts. The gene calls are TRBV11-2 and TRBJ1-4; D perhaps matches TRBD1 (6 bases). Per germline, CDR1 SGHAT and CDR2 FQNNGV. CDR3 length: 16 amino acids. The V end lost 1 base, the J end lost 2 bases, and 11 bases lay between the germline ends. The CDR3 DNA follows: TGTGCCAGCAGCTTAGGGAGGGGGAGGACTAATGAAAAACTGTTTTTT. Its translation: CASSLGRGRTNEKLFF.

V and J are TRBV11-2 and TRBJ1-1; possibly TRBD1 for D (6 bases). This CDR3 is 15 amino acids long. V was clipped by 0 bases and J by 6 bases, with 14 bases between them. Germline-derived CDR1 and CDR2 are SGHAT and FQNNGV. CDR3 sequence: CASSLDTQQGSEAFF. CDR3 in DNA: TGTGCCAGCAGCTTAGATACCCAACAGGGATCTGAAGCTTTCTTT.

In this sample, this clone turned up a few times. The gene calls are TRBV10-3 and TRBJ1-3; D remains ambiguous. The CDR3 length is 11 residues. Trimming stripped 8 bases from V and 4 bases from J, with 6 bases between. Looked up from germline, CDR1 is ENHRY and CDR2 is SYGVKD. CDR3 region: CAILQGNTIYF. In DNA form, the CDR3 reads TGTGCCATCTTACAAGGAAACACCATATATTTT.